This T cell receptor (beta chain) came from a study of shared clonotypes between healthy human individuals. Whole-study results and caveats: Unshared clonotypes carried lower generation probabilities than those common to all four donors.

As concerns this clone: Its specificity is not known. The same CDR3 is also encoded by other DNA sequences in this sample.

Genomic DNA belonging to each subset was distributed in equal measure over several immunoSEQ plates. Per the original methods: Filtering was not the same, since immunoSEQ gave junction-only sequences without quality scores. Measured with immunoSEQ multiplex PCR; TCRdb has only the in-frame clones, and not every one. V and J calls and clone size are given by that table; D and trimming were obtained from the DNA. The table records fewer than 1 million clones, around 96% of them present only once. V lost 3 bases and J lost 4; bases outside the gene matches: 4. The CDR3 is 13 residues long. Germline CDR1 GTSNPN, CDR2 SVGIG (reference sequence). Naive CD8 cells were CD45RO-negative, positively selected for CCR7, excluding terminally differentiated effector memory CD45RA+ cells.

Sequenced material: naive CD8+ T cells sorted from blood. The J gene is TRBJ2-7, the V gene TRBV30; 9 bases map to TRBD1. The TCR originated in a man aged 25 to 40 in good health. CDR3 protein: CAWSVGQGYEQYF. The CDR3 DNA sequence: TGTGCCTGGAGCGTCGGACAGGGGTACGAGCAGTACTTC.